This is a list of T cell receptor beta chains from one sample in a study of beta chain features in type 1 diabetes. Assay: immunoSEQ multiplex PCR; the TCRdb copy retains only in-frame clones and omits some. The table has about 160,000 clones, roughly 7.1% seen once; the top ten hold about 0.95%. Input material: central memory CD4+ T cells from blood. The receptors derive from a woman between 35 and 50 years old with type 1 diabetes. Both conserved end residues are part of each CDR3. Each record gives: D gene, J gene, clone size, V gene, CDR3 protein, CDR3 DNA. The D gene is left open where the match is weak. Size values are once, few and many counts, or a class for expanded clones, and some rows have none.

TRBD2,TRBJ2-5,-,TRBV5-6,CASSLGLAGDQETQYF,TGTGCCAGCAGCTTGGGGTTAGCGGGGGACCAAGAGACCCAGTACTTC
-,TRBJ1-2,-,TRBV5-4,CASSLQGTNYGYTF,TGTGCCAGCAGCTTACAGGGAACTAACTATGGCTACACCTTC
TRBD1,TRBJ2-2,few,TRBV5-1,CASSIRGPDTGELFF,TGCGCCAGCAGCATCAGGGGGCCGGACACCGGGGAGCTGTTTTTT
TRBD1,TRBJ2-1,-,TRBV7-3,CASSTGQGAGEQFF,TGTGCCAGCAGCACGGGACAGGGGGCTGGGGAGCAGTTCTTC
TRBD2,TRBJ2-2,-,TRBV2,CASVPGLAGVYSTGELFF,TGTGCCTCCGTCCCGGGACTAGCGGGAGTCTATAGCACCGGGGAGCTGTTTTTT
-,TRBJ2-7,few,TRBV5-6,CASSLGFRDSYEQYF,TGTGCCAGCAGCTTGGGGTTTCGAGACAGCTACGAGCAGTACTTC
TRBD1,TRBJ1-1,few,TRBV6-5,CASSYGQGVNTEAFF,TGTGCCAGCAGTTACGGACAGGGGGTGAACACTGAAGCTTTCTTT
-,TRBJ2-7,-,TRBV11-2,CASSFTDYEQYF,TGTGCCAGCAGCTTCACAGACTACGAGCAGTACTTC
TRBD2,TRBJ2-5,-,TRBV7-6,CASSLVRGSQETQYF,TGTGCCAGCAGCTTAGTGCGGGGGAGTCAAGAGACCCAGTACTTC
-,TRBJ1-1,-,TRBV4-1,CASSQDLRSRGEAFF,TGCGCCAGCAGCCAAGATCTTAGGTCCAGAGGTGAAGCTTTCTTT
-,TRBJ2-1,-,TRBV4-2,CASSLPTNNEQFF,TGTGCCAGCAGCTTGCCGACAAACAATGAGCAGTTCTTC
-,TRBJ1-1,-,TRBV5-1,CASSPTGGEATEAFF,TGCGCCAGCAGTCCGACGGGGGGAGAGGCCACTGAAGCTTTCTTT
TRBD2,TRBJ2-1,few,TRBV28,CASATSGSIGGYNEQFF,TGTGCCAGTGCGACTAGCGGGAGCATTGGGGGCTACAATGAGCAGTTCTTC
TRBD2,TRBJ2-1,-,TRBV4-3,CASSQALPSGNEQFF,TGCGCCAGCAGCCAAGCCCTACCTAGCGGCAATGAGCAGTTCTTC
-,TRBJ1-2,few,TRBV7-9,CASSLEEVYGYTF,TGTGCCAGCAGCTTAGAGGAGGTCTATGGCTACACCTTC
-,TRBJ1-5,few,TRBV27,CASSPDSYSNQPQHF,TGTGCCAGCAGTCCGGACAGTTATAGCAATCAGCCCCAGCATTTT
-,TRBJ2-2,many,TRBV30,CAWSVRSQAGELFF,TGTGCCTGGAGTGTACGGTCTCAGGCCGGGGAGCTGTTTTTT
-,TRBJ1-2,-,TRBV4-3,CASSPNGKNYGYTF,TGCGCCAGCAGCCCGAACGGGAAAAACTATGGCTACACCTTC
TRBD1,TRBJ2-5,few,TRBV7-2,CASSPRDREETQYF,TGTGCCAGCAGCCCCCGGGACAGGGAAGAGACCCAGTACTTC
TRBD2,TRBJ2-1,-,TRBV19,CASSTSGDWGGNEQFF,TGTGCCAGTAGTACCTCCGGGGACTGGGGGGGCAATGAGCAGTTCTTC
TRBD1,TRBJ2-5,few,TRBV5-8,CASSLGTGKETQYF,TGTGCCAGCAGCCTGGGGACAGGGAAAGAGACCCAGTACTTC
-,TRBJ2-5,-,TRBV7-9,CASSLLGGPETQYF,TGTGCCAGCAGCTTATTAGGGGGACCGGAGACCCAGTACTTC
-,TRBJ1-1,few,TRBV2,CASRSEGNTEAFF,TGTGCCAGCAGATCAGAGGGGAACACTGAAGCTTTCTTT
TRBD1,TRBJ1-2,few,TRBV29-1,CSVEKGQVSLPYGYTF,TGCAGCGTTGAAAAGGGACAGGTGTCACTCCCCTATGGCTACACCTTC